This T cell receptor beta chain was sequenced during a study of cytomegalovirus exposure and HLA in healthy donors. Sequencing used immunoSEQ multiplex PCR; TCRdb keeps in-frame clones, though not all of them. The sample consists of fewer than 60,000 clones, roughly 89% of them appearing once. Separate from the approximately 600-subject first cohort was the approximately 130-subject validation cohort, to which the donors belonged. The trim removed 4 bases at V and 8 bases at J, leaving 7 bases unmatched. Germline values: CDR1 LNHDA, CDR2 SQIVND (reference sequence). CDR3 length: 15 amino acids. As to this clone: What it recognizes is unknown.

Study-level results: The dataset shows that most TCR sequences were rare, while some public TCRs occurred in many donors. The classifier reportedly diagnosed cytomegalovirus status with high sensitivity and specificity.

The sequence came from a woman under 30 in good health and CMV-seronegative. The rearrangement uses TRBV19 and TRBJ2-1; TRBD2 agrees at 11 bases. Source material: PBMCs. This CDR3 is CASSTQTSGIHEQFF. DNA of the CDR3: TGTGCCAGTAGTACCCAGACTAGCGGGATCCATGAGCAGTTCTTC. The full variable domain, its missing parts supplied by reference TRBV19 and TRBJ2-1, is DGGITQSPKYLFRKEGQNVTLSCEQNLNHDAMYWYRQDPGQGLRLIYYSQIVNDFQKGDIAEGYSVSREKKESFPLTVTSAQKNPTAFYLCASSTQTSGIHEQFFGPGTRLTVL.